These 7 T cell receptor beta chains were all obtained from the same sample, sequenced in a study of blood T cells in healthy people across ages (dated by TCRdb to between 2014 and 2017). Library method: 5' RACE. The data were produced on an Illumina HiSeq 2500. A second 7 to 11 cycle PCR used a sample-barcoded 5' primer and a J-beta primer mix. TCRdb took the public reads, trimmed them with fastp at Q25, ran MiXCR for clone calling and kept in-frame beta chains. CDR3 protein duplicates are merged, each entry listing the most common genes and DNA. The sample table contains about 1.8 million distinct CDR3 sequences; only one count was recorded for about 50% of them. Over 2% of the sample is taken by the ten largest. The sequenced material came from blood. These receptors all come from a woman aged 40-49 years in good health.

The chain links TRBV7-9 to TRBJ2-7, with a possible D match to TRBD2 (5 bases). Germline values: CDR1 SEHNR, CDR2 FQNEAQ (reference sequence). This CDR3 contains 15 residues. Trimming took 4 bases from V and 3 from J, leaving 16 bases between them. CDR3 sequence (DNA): TGTGCCAGCAGCTCTCACGACCGTAGCGACTACGAGCAGTACTTC. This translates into CASSSHDRSDYEQYF.

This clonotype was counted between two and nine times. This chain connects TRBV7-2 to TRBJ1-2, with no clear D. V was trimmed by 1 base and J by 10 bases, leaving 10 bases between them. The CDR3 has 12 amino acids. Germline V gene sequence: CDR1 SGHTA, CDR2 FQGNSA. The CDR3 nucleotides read TGTGCCAGCAGCTTAGTTGGCCGGGACTACACCTTC. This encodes CASSLVGRDYTF.

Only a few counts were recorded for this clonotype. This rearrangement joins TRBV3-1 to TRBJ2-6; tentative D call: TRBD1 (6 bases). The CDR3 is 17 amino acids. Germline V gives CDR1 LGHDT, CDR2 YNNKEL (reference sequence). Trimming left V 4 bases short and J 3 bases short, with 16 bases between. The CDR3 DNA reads TGTGCCAGCAGCCGTCGAGTAGGGGGTGTTGGGGCCAACGTCCTGACTTTC. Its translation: CASSRRVGGVGANVLTF. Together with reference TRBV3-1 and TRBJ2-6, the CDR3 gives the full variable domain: DTAVSQTPKYLVTQMGNDKSIKCEQNLGHDTMYWYKQDSKKFLKIMFSYNNKELIINETVPNRFSPKSPDKAHLNLHINSLELGDSAVYFCASSRRVGGVGANVLTFGAGSRLTVL.

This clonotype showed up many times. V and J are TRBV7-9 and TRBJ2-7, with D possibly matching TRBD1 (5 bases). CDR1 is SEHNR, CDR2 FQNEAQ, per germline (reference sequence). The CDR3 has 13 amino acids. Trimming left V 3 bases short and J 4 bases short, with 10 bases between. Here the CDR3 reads CASSLRTPYEQYF. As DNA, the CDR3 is TGTGCCAGCAGCTTGAGGACACCATACGAGCAGTACTTC.

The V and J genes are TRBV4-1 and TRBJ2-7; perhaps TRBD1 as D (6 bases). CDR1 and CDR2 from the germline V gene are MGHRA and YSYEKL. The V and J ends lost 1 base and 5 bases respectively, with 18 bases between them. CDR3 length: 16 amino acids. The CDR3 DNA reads TGCGCCAGCAGCCAAGCAACGATCCAGGGGCGCGACGAGCAGTACTTC. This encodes CASSQATIQGRDEQYF.

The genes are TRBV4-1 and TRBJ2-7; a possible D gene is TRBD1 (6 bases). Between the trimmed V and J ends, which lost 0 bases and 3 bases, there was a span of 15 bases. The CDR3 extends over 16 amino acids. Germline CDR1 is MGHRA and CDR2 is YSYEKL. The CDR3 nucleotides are TGCGCCAGCAGCCAAGAGGTACAGGGATCTTACTACGAGCAGTACTTC. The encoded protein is CASSQEVQGSYYEQYF.

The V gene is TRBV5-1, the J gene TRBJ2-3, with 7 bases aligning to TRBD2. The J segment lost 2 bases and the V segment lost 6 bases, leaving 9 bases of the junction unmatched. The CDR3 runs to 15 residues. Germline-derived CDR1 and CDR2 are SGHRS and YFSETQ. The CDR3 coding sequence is TGCGCCAGCACCCTCGGGCGGGGGTTCACAGATACGCAGTATTTT. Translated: CASTLGRGFTDTQYF.